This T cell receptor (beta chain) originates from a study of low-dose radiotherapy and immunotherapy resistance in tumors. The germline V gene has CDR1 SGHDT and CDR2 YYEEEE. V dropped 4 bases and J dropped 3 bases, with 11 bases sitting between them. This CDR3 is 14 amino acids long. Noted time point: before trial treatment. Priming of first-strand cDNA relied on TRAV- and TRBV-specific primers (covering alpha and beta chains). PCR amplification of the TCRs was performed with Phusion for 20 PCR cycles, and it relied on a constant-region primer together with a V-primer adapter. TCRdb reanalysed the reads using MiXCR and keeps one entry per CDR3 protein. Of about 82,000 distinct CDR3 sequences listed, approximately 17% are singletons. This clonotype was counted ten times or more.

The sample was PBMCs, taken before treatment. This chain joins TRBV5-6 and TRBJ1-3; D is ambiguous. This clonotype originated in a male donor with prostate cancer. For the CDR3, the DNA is TGTGCCAGCAGCCTTGCAACCAGTGGAAACACCATATATTTT. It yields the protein CASSLATSGNTIYF. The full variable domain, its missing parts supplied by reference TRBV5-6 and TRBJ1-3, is DAGVTQSPTHLIKTRGQQVTLRCSPKSGHDTVSWYQQALGQGPQFIFQYYEEEERQRGNFPDRFSGHQFPNYSSELNVNALLLGDSALYLCASSLATSGNTIYFGEGSWLTVV.